This T cell receptor (beta chain) was found in a study of T cell responses to AZD1222 COVID-19 vaccine. The repertoire was sequenced with immunoSEQ multiplex PCR; TCRdb's copy has only in-frame clones and lacks some. The table records 25,000 to 30,000 clones, just under 80% of them present only once. General study points: Among spike-specific TCRs, nearly half reportedly target unmutated variant regions.

The table lists this clone with a few counts. Antigen unknown. The sequence derives from an adult in good health. The input for sequencing was peripheral blood, taken on day 0 of AZD1222 vaccination.

The CDR3 region is CASSYSRAKNIQYF. CDR3 bases: TGTGCCAGCAGTTACAGCCGTGCCAAAAACATTCAGTACTTC. This rearrangement joins TRBV6-5 to TRBJ2-4; D gene ambiguous. Germline CDR1 reads MNHEY; CDR2 reads SVGAGI. The CDR3 is 14 residues long. V was cut by 2 bases and J by 1 base, with 6 bases left in between.